Sequencing of this T cell receptor (beta chain) was carried out in a study of T cells expressing NK-cell markers. At the level of the study: HCMV serostatus: seven of eight sequenced donors positive, one negative.

The CDR3 consists of 13 residues. Germline CDR1 reads KGHDR; CDR2 reads SFDVKD. With the 5' RACE reads reprocessed, TCRdb shows one record per CDR3 protein and no DNA. This sample contains fewer than 200,000 distinct CDR3 sequences. Sequencing was carried out using blood T cells: a sorted CD56 or NKG2C T cell subset, CD4+ or CD8+ T cells, or bulk PBMC T cells (not recorded which). The sequence derives from a woman between 18 and 69 years old in good health. The V and J genes are TRBV24-1 and TRBJ2-5; TCRdb designates TRBD1, a call that cannot be tested without DNA. The CDR3 spells CATSVPGQETQYF.